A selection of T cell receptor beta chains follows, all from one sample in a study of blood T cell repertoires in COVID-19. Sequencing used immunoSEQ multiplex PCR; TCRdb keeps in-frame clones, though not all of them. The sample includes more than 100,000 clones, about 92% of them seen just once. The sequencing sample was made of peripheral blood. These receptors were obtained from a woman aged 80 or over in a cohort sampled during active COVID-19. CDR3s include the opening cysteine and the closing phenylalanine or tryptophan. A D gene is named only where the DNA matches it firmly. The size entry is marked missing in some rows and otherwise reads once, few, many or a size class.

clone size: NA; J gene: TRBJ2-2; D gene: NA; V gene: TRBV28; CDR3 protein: CASSLIDRTGELFF; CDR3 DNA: TGTGCCAGCAGTTTAATCGACAGGACCGGGGAGCTGTTTTTT
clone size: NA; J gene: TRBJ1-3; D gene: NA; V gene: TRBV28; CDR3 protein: CASSRRVTSGNTIYF; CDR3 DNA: TGTGCCAGCAGTCGCCGGGTCACCTCTGGAAACACCATATATTTT
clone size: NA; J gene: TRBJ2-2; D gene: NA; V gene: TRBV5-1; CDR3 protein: CASRRTDIGTGELFF; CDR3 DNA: TGCGCCAGCCGACGGACTGACATTGGTACCGGGGAGCTGTTTTTT
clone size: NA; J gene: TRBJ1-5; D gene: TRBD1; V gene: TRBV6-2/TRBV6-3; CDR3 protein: CASSGWTGEGQPQHF; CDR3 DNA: TGTGCCAGCAGTGGCTGGACAGGGGAAGGCCAGCCCCAGCATTTT
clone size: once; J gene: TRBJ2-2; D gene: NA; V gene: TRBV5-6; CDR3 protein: CASSLGVTGELFF; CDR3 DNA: TGTGCCAGCAGCTTAGGGGTCACCGGGGAGCTGTTTTTT
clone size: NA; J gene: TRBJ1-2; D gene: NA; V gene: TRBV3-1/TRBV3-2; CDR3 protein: CASNLGSNYGYTF; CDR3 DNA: TGTGCCAGCAATCTGGGCTCAAACTATGGCTACACCTTC
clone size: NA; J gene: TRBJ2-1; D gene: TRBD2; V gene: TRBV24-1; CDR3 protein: CATSEEGTKEQFF; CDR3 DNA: TGTGCCACCAGTGAGGAAGGGACTAAAGAGCAGTTCTTC
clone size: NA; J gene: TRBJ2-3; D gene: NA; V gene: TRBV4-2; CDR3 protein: CASSQAGADTQYF; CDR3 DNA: TGTGCCAGCAGCCAAGCGGGGGCAGATACGCAGTATTTT
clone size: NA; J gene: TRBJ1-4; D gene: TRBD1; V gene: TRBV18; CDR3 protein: CASSPAGQANEKLFF; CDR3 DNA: TGTGCCAGCTCACCCGCGGGACAGGCTAATGAAAAACTGTTTTTT
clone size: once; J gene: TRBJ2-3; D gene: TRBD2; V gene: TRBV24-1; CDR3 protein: CATSDLPLAGGTDTQYF; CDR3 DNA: TGTGCCACCAGTGATTTGCCCCTAGCGGGAGGCACAGATACGCAGTATTTT
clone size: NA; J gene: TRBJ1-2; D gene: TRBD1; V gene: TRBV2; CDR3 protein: CASRWDRQTFYGYTF; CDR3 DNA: TGTGCCAGCAGATGGGACAGGCAAACCTTCTATGGCTACACCTTC
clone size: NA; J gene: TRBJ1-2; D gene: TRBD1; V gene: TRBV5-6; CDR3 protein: CASSTNKEWTGVSGYGYTF; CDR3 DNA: TGTGCCAGCAGCACAAACAAGGAGTGGACAGGGGTATCGGGCTATGGCTACACCTTC
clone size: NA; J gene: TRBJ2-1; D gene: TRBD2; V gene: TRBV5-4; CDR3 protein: CASTTPAGGSYNEQFF; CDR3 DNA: TGTGCCAGCACAACCCCAGCGGGAGGCTCCTACAATGAGCAGTTCTTC
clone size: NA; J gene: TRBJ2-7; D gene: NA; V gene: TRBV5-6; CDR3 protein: CASSSTGLGQYF; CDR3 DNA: TGTGCCAGCAGTTCTACAGGGTTGGGGCAGTACTTC
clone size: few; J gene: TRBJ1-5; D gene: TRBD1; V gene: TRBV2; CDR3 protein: CASSELTGLLVQPQHF; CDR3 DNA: TGTGCCAGCAGTGAACTGACAGGGCTATTAGTTCAGCCCCAGCATTTT
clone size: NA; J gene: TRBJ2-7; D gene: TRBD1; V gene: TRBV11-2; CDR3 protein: CASSSQGALSSYEQYF; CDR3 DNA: TGTGCCAGCAGCTCACAGGGGGCCCTGAGCTCCTACGAGCAGTACTTC
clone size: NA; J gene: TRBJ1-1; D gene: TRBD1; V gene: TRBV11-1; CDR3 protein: CASSLTGGAGTFF; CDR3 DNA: TGTGCCAGCAGCCTGACAGGGGGCGCAGGAACTTTCTTT
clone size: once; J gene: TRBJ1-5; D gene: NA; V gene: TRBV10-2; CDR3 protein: CASRSEGYQPQHF; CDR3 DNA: TGCGCCAGCAGATCGGAGGGTTATCAGCCCCAGCATTTT
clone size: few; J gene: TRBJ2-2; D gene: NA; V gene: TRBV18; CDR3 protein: CASSPRFANTGELFF; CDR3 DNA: TGTGCCAGCTCACCCCGGTTCGCGAACACCGGGGAGCTGTTTTTT
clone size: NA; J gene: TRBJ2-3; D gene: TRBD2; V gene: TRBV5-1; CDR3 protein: CASKLAGEDTQYF; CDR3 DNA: TGCGCCAGCAAGCTAGCGGGAGAAGATACGCAGTATTTT
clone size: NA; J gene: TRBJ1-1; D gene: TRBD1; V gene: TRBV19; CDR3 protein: CASSLWTGKGTEAFF; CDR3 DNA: TGTGCCAGTAGTCTGTGGACAGGGAAGGGCACTGAAGCTTTCTTT
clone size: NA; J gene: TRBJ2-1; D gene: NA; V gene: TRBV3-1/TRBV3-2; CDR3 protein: CASSTGLVIDEQFF; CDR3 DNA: TGTGCCAGCAGCACCGGTTTAGTCATCGATGAGCAGTTCTTC
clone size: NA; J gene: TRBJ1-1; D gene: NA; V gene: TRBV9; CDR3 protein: CASSVVAGMNTEAFF; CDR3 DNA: TGTGCCAGCAGCGTAGTAGCGGGAATGAACACTGAAGCTTTCTTT
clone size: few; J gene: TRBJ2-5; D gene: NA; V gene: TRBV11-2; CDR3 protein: CASSPMDGGVETQYF; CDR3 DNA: TGTGCCAGCAGCCCCATGGACGGGGGAGTGGAGACCCAGTACTTC
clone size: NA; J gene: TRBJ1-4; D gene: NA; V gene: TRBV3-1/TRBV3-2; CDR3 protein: CASSQLRGTNEKLFF; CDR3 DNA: TGTGCCAGCAGCCAATTGCGGGGGACTAATGAAAAACTGTTTTTT
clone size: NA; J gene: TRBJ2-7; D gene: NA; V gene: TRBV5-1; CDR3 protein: CASSPGTGTYEQYF; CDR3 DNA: TGCGCCAGCAGCCCCGGAACAGGGACCTACGAGCAGTACTTC
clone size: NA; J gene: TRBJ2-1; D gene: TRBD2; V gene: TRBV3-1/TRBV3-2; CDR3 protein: CASSQGREIVHEQFF; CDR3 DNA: TGTGCCAGCAGCCAAGGGCGGGAGATTGTCCATGAGCAGTTCTTC
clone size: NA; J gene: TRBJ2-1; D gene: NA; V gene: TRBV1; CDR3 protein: CTSSHLTSGGFNEQFF; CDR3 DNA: TGCACCAGCAGCCACTTGACTAGCGGGGGCTTCAATGAGCAGTTCTTC
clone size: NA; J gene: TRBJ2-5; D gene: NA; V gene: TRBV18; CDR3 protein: CASSPGGGETQYF; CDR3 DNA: TGTGCCAGCTCACCCGGAGGAGGGGAGACCCAGTACTTC
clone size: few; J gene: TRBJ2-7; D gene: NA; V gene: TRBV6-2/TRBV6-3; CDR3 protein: CASSYSHGAEQYF; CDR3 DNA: TGTGCCAGCAGTTACTCCCATGGGGCCGAGCAGTACTTC
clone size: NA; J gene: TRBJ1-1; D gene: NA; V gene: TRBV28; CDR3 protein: CASHSRVTEAFF; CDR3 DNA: TGTGCCAGTCATTCCAGGGTTACTGAAGCTTTCTTT
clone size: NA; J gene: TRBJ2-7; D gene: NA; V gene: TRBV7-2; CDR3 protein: CASSTVTGRPSYEQYF; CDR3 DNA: TGTGCCAGCAGCACCGTGACAGGACGACCTTCCTACGAGCAGTACTTC
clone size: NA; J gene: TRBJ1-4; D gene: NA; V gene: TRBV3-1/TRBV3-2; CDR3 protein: CASSRGNRESGEKLFF; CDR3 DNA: TGTGCCAGCAGCCGGGGTAACAGGGAATCTGGCGAAAAACTGTTTTTT
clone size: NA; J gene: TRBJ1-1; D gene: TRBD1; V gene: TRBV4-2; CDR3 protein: CASSQEWTGAVGAFF; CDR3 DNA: TGTGCCAGCAGCCAAGAGTGGACAGGGGCCGTTGGAGCTTTCTTT
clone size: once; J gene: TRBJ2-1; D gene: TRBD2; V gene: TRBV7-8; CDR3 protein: CASSGSGGADNEQFF; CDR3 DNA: TGTGCCAGCAGCGGAAGCGGGGGGGCAGACAATGAGCAGTTCTTC
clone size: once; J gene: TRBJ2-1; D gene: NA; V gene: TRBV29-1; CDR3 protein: CSVPATGTSYNEQFF; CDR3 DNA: TGCAGCGTGCCCGCGACTGGTACGTCCTACAATGAGCAGTTCTTC
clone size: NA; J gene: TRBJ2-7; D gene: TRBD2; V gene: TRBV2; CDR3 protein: CASAGTSGVYEQYF; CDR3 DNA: TGTGCCAGCGCCGGGACTAGCGGGGTCTACGAGCAGTACTTC
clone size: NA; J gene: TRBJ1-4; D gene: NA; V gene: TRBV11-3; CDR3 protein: CASSLGAGEKLFF; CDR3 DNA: TGTGCCAGCAGCTTAGGCGCAGGTGAAAAACTGTTTTTT
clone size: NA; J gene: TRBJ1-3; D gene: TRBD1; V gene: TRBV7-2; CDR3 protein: CATHGTGTFSGNTIYF; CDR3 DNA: TGTGCCACCCATGGGACAGGGACCTTCTCTGGAAACACCATATATTTT
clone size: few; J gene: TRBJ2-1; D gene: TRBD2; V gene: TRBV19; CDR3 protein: CASIKLAGVGLPFF; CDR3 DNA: TGTGCCAGTATTAAACTAGCGGGAGTAGGATTGCCGTTCTTC
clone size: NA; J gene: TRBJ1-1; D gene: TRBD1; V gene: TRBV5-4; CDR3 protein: CASSLQDRARSTEAFF; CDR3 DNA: TGTGCCAGCAGCTTGCAGGACAGGGCGCGTAGTACTGAAGCTTTCTTT
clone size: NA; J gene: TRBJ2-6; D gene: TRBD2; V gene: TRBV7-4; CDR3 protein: CASSLPSLSGGAGGANVLTF; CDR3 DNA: TGTGCCAGCAGCTTACCTAGTTTGAGCGGGGGGGCCGGTGGGGCCAACGTCCTGACTTTC
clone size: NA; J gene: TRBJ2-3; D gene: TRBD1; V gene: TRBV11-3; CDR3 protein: CASSFGQGAQSTDTQYF; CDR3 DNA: TGTGCCAGCAGCTTTGGGCAGGGGGCGCAAAGCACAGATACGCAGTATTTT
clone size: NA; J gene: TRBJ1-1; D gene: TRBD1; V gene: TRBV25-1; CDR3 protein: CASRRGPGVTEAFF; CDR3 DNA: TGTGCCAGCAGGAGGGGGCCCGGGGTCACTGAAGCTTTCTTT
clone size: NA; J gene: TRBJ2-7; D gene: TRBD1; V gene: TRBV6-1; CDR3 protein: CASSEWGQPLEQYF; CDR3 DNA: TGTGCCAGCAGTGAATGGGGACAGCCCCTCGAGCAGTACTTC
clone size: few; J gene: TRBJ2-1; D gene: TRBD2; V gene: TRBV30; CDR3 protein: CAWGKRGSYNEQFF; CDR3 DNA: TGTGCCTGGGGGAAGCGGGGGTCCTACAATGAGCAGTTCTTC
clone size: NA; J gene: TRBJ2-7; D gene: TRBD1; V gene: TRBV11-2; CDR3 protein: CASSYPGTVSYEQYF; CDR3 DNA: TGTGCCAGCAGCTACCCCGGGACAGTCTCCTACGAGCAGTACTTC
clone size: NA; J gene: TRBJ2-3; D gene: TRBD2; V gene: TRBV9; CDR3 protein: CASSVGTSERTDTQYF; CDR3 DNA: TGTGCCAGCAGCGTTGGGACTAGCGAGAGGACAGATACGCAGTATTTT
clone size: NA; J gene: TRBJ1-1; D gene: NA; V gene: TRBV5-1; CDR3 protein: CASSLAGNAPEAFF; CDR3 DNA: TGCGCCAGCAGCTTGGCCGGGAATGCCCCTGAAGCTTTCTTT
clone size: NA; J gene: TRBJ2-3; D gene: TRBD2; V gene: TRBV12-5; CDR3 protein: CASGLGYSGTSTDTQYF; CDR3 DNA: TGTGCTAGTGGTTTGGGCTACAGCGGGACGAGCACAGATACGCAGTATTTT
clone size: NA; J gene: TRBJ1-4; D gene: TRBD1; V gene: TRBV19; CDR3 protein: CASMEWGQWNEKLFF; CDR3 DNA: TGTGCCAGTATGGAGTGGGGACAGTGGAATGAAAAACTGTTTTTT
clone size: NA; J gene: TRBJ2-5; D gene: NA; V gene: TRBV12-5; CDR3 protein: CASGPGVSQGEGTQYF; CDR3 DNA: TGTGCTAGTGGTCCCGGAGTGTCACAGGGAGAGGGGACCCAGTACTTC
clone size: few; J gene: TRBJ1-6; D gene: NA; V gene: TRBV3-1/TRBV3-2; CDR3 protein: CASSQEVQGNSPLHF; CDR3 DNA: TGTGCCAGCAGCCAAGAAGTACAGGGTAATTCACCCCTCCACTTT
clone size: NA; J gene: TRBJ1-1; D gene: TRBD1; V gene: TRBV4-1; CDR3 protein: CASSPPPGQGTRNTEAFF; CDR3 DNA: TGCGCCAGCAGCCCCCCTCCGGGACAGGGGACGAGGAACACTGAAGCTTTCTTT
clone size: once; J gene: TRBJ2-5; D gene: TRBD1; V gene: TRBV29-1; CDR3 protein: CSASGQGLETQYF; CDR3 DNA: TGCAGCGCCTCAGGACAGGGGTTAGAGACCCAGTACTTC
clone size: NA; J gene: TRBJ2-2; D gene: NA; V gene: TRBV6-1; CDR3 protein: CASSELSPVTGELFF; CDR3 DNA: TGTGCCAGCAGTGAACTATCCCCCGTCACCGGGGAGCTGTTTTTT
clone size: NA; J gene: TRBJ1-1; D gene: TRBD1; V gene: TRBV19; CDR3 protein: CASSPRDRGPRNTEAFF; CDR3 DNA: TGTGCCAGTAGTCCCCGGGACAGGGGGCCGAGGAACACTGAAGCTTTCTTT